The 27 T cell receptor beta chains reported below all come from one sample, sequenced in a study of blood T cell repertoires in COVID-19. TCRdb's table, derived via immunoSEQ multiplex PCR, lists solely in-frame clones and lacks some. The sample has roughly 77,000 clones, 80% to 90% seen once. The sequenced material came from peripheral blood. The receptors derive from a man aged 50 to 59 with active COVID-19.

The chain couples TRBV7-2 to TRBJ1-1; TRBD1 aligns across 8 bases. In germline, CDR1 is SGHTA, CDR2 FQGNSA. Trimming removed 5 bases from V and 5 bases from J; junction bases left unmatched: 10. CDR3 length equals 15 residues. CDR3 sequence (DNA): TGTGCCAGCAGCCCTGCGACAGGGGCTGGAACTGAAGCTTTCTTT. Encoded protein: CASSPATGAGTEAFF. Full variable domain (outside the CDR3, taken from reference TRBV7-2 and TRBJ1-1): GAGVSQSPSNKVTEKGKDVELRCDPISGHTALYWYRQSLGQGLEFLIYFQGNSAPDKSGLPSDRFSAERTGGSVSTLTIQRTQQEDSAVYLCASSPATGAGTEAFFGQGTRLTVV.

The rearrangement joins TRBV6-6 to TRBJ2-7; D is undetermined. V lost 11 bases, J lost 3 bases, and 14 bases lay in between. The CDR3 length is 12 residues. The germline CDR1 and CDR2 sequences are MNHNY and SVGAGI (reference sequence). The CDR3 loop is CACAPGLYEQYF. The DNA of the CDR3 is TGTGCCTGTGCTCCGGGTCTCTACGAGCAGTACTTC.

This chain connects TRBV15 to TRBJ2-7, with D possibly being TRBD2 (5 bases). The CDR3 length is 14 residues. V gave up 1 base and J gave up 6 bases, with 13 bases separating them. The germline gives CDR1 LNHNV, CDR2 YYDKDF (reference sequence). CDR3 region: CATSRVSSNPEQYF. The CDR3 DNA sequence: TGTGCCACCAGCAGAGTGTCTAGCAACCCCGAGCAGTACTTC.

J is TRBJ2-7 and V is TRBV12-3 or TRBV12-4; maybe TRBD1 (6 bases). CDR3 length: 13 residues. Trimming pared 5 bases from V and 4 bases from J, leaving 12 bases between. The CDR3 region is CASSAGAGYEQYF. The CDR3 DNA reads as TGTGCCAGCAGTGCAGGGGCTGGGTACGAGCAGTACTTC.

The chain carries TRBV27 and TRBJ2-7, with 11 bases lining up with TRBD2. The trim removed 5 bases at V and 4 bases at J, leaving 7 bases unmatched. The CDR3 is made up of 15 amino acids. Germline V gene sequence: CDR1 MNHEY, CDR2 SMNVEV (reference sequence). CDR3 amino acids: CASSPSGRHQYEQYF. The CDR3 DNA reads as TGTGCCAGCAGTCCTAGCGGGAGGCACCAATACGAGCAGTACTTC.

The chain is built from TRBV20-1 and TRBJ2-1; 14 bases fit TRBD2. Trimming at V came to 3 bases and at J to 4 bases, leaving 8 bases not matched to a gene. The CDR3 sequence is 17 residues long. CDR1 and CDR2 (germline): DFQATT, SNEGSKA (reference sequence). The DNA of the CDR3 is TGCAGTGCTAGTCCCGGACTAGCGGGAGGCCGTTACAATGAGCAGTTCTTC. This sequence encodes CSASPGLAGGRYNEQFF.

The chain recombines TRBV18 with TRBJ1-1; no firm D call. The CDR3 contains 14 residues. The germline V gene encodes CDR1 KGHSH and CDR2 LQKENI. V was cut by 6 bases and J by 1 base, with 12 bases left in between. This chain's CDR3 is CASSRAGRNTEAFF. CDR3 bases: TGTGCCAGCTCCCGTGCCGGGAGGAACACTGAAGCTTTCTTT.

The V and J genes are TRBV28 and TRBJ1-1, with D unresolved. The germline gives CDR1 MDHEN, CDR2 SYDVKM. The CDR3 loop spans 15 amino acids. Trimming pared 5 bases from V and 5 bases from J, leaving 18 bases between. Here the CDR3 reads CASSRRTVGGTEAFF. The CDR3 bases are TGTGCCAGCAGTAGGAGAACGGTTGGAGGGACTGAAGCTTTCTTT.

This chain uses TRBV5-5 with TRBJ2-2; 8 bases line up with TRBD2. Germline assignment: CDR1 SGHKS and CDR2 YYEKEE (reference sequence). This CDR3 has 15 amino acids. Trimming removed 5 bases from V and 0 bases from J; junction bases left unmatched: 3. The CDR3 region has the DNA TGTGCCAGCAGTTTTAGCGGGGCGAACACCGGGGAGCTGTTTTTT. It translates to CASSFSGANTGELFF.

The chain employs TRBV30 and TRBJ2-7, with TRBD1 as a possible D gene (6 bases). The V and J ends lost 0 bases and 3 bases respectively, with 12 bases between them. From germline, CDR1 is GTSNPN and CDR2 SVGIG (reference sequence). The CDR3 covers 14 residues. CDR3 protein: CAWSVLGTFYEQYF. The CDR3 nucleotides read TGTGCCTGGAGTGTACTGGGGACATTCTACGAGCAGTACTTC.

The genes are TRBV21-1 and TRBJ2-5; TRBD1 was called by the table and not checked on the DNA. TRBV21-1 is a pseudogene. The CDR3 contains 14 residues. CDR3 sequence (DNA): TGTGCCAGCAGCAAGGCAGGGGGCGAGGAGACCCAGTACTTC. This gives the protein CASSKAGGEETQYF.

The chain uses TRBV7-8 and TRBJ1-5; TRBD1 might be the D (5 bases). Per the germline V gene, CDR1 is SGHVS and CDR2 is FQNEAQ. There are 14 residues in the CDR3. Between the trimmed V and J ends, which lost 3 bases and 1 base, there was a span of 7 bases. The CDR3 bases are TGTGCCAGCAGCTTTACAGGCAGCAATCAGCCCCAGCATTTT. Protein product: CASSFTGSNQPQHF.

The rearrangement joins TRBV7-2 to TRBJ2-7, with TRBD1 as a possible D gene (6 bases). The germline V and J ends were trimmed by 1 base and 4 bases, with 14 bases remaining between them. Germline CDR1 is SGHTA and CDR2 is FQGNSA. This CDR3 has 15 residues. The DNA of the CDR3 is TGTGCCAGCAGCTTAGGTTGGGGGCAGGGGTACGAGCAGTACTTC. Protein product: CASSLGWGQGYEQYF.

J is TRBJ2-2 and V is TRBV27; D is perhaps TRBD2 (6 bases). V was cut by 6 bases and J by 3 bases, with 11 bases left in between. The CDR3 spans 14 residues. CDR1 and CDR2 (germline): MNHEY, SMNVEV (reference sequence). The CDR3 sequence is CASRAGTDTGELFF. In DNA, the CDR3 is TGTGCCAGCAGGGCCGGGACTGACACCGGGGAGCTGTTTTTT.

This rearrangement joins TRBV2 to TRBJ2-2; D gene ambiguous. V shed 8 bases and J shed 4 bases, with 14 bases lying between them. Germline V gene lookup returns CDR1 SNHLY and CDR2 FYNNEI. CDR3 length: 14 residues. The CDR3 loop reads CASHGDLGTGELFF. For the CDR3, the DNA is TGTGCCAGCCACGGAGACTTGGGCACCGGGGAGCTGTTTTTT.

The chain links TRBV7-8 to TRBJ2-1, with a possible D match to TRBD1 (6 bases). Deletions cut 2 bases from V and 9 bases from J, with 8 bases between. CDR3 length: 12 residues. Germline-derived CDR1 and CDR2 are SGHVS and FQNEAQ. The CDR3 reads CASSLKGGEQFF. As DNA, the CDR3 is TGTGCCAGCAGCTTAAAAGGGGGTGAGCAGTTCTTC.

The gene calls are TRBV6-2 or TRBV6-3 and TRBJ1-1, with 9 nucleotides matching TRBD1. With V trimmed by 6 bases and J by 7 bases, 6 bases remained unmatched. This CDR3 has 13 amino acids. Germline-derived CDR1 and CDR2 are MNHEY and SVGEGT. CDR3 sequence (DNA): TGTGCCAGCAGCCAACAGGGGGCGAGTGAAGCTTTCTTT. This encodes CASSQQGASEAFF.

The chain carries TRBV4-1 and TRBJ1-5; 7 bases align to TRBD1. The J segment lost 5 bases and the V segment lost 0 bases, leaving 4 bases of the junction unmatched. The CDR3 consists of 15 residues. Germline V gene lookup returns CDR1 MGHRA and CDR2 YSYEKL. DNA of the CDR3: TGCGCCAGCAGCCAAGAGGTCACAGGGGATCAGCCCCAGCATTTT. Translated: CASSQEVTGDQPQHF.

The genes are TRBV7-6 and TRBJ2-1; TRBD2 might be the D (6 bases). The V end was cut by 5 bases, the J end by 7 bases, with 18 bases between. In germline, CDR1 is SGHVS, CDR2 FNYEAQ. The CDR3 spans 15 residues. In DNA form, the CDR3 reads TGTGCCAGCAGCCGTGGACGGGGGTTGATGAATGAGCAGTTCTTC. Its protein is CASSRGRGLMNEQFF.

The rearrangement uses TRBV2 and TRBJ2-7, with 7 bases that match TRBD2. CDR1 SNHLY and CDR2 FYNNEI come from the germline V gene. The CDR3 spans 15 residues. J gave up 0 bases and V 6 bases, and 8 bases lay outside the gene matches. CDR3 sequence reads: CASRETSATSYEQYF. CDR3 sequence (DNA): TGTGCCAGCAGGGAAACTAGCGCTACCTCCTACGAGCAGTACTTC.

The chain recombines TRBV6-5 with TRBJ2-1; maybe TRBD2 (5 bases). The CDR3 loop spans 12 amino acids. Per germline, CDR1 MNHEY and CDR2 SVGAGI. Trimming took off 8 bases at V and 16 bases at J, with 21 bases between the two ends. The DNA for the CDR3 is TGTGCCAGCTTAGCGCCCACGCGCTCAGTTTTCTTC. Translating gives CASLAPTRSVFF.

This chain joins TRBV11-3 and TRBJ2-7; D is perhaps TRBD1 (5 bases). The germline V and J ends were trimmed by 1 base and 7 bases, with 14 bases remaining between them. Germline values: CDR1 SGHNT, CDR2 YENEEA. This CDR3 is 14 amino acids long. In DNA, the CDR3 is TGTGCCAGCAGCTTAGCCCCAGGGCTGGAGGAGCAGTACTTC. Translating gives CASSLAPGLEEQYF.

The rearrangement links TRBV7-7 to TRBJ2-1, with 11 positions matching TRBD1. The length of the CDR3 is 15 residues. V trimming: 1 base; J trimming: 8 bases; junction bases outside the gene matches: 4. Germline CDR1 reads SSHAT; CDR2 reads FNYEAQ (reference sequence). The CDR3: CASSLGGQGVYEQFF. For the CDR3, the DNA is TGTGCCAGCAGCTTAGGGGGACAGGGGGTCTATGAGCAGTTCTTC.

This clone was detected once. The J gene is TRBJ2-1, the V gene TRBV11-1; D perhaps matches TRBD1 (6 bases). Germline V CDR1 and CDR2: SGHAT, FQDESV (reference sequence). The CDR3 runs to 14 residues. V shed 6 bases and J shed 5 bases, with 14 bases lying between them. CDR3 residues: CASSLEGDHNEQFF. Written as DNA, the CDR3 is TGTGCCAGCAGTCTAGAGGGGGACCACAATGAGCAGTTCTTC.

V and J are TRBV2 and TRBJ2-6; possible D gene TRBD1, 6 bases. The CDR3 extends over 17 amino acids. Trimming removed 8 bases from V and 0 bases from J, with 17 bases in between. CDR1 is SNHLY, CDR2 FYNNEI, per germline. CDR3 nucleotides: TGTGCCAGCGCCCGGGGACAAGGCTCCTCTGGGGCCAACGTCCTGACTTTC. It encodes CASARGQGSSGANVLTF.

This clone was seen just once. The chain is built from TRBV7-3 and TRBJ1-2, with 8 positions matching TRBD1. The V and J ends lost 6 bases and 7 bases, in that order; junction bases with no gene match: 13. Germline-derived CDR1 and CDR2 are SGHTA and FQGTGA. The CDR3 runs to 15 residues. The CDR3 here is CASSDRGEGDSGYTF. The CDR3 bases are TGTGCCAGCAGTGACAGGGGAGAAGGTGACTCTGGCTACACCTTC.

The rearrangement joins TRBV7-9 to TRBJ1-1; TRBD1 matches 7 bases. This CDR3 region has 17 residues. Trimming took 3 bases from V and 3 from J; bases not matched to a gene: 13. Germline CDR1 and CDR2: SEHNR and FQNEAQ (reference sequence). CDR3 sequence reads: CASSLMTGRRGDTEAFF. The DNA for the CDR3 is TGTGCCAGCAGCTTGATGACAGGGAGAAGGGGGGACACTGAAGCTTTCTTT.